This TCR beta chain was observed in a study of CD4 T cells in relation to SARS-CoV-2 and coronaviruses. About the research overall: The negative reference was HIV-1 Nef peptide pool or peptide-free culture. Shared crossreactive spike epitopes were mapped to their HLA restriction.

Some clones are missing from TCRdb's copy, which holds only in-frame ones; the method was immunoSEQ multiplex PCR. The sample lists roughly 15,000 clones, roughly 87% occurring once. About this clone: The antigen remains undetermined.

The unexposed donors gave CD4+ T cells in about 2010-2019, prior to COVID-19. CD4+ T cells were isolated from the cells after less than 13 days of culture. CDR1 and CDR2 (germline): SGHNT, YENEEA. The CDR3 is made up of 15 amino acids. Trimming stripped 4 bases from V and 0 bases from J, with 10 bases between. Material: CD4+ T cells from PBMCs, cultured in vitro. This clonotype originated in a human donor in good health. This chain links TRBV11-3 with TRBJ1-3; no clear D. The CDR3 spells CASSSGPSSGNTIYF. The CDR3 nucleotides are TGTGCCAGCAGCTCAGGACCCAGCTCTGGAAACACCATATATTTT. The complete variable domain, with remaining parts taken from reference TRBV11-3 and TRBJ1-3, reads EAGVVQSPRYKIIEKKQPVAFWCNPISGHNTLYWYLQNLGQGPELLIRYENEEAVDDSQLPKDRFSAERLKGVDSTLKIQPAELGDSAVYLCASSSGPSSGNTIYFGEGSWLTVV.